The entry below describes one T cell receptor beta chain. Its antigen remains unidentified. The data are from a study of T cell responses to AZD1222 COVID-19 vaccine. Study-wide results and caveats: A mostly white British donor set with more females was recruited, and clonal diversity was possibly underestimated. The span of vaccine-associated CD4 TCRs extended across spike, with dominance at 160-218 and 743-854. Reportedly, close to half of spike-specific TCRs are directed against unmutated variant regions. When two AZD1222 doses had been given, Spike-specific TCR breadth and depth rose.

The CDR3 loop spans 16 amino acids. CDR1 is SGHTA, CDR2 FQGTGA, per germline. V lost 2 bases, J lost 5 bases, and 15 bases lay in between. TCRdb's copy holds only in-frame clones and misses some; the assay was immunoSEQ multiplex PCR. The sample lists roughly 55,000 clones; roughly 90% were seen once. The TCR comes from an adult in good health. The genes are TRBV7-3 and TRBJ2-2; D perhaps matches TRBD2 (6 bases). The sequencing here drew on peripheral blood, taken on day 0 of AZD1222 vaccination. The CDR3 protein is CASSLAGGVTTGELFF. In DNA form, the CDR3 reads TGTGCCAGCAGCTTAGCAGGCGGGGTTACAACCGGGGAGCTGTTTTTT.